This note documents a single TCR beta chain sequence. This clonotype was found a few times. The antigen this receptor binds is unknown. A much larger clone differs from this one at a single base, so this may be a read error. Amplification of TCR beta CDR3 regions was carried out from RNA transcripts. For the first round of RT-PCR on the TCR CDR3, the HTBI primer set was used together with the Qiagen OneStep RT-PCR kit. The libraries were constructed in a second round of multiplex PCR and then size-selected and purified. The libraries were sequenced on an Illumina HiSeq2000 using paired-end 100 bp reads. From the authors' description of their analysis: SOAPnuke was used to process the raw data, removing reads that contained adapters or uncalled bases, had a mean Phred below 15, or lacked an exact match to the constant primer or identifier. COPE v1.2.5 was used to merge high-quality paired reads, and clonotypes were defined as unique nucleotide sequences. MiTCR v1.1 was used to align clonotypes to the IMGT TRBV, TRBD and TRBJ reference segments. The analysis included only V-J combinations with a frequency above 0.0001, which together covered around 99% of the repertoires. A TCS score was defined as the ratio of F50 (clonal expansion) to E x V (chaos), with BLOSUM62-based TCRdist applied between CDR3 peptides within each V-J. Welch's t-statistics and random forest reduced roughly 530 V-J features to 10 to 15, which were used in a naive Bayes classifier (R e1071). TCRdb cleaned the public reads at Q25 with fastp, built clones with MiXCR and kept in-frame beta chains. CDR3 protein sequences are deduplicated, and each keeps its most common genes and DNA. These V and J calls are TCRdb output, not the study's own analysis. The sample contains around 500,000 distinct CDR3 sequences, about 16% of them found a single time. Roughly 29% of the sample is held by the ten biggest clonotypes.

Ophthalmopathy patients had moderately to severely active disease, Clinical Activity Score of at least 3, NOSPECS grade of at least 4, and duration under 3 months. Patients with uncontrolled infections, other autoimmune diseases, pregnancy or lactation were excluded. Diagnoses relied on clinical symptoms, serum thyroxine and TRAb, thyroid ultrasound and orbital computed tomography. Ficoll-Paque density gradient centrifugation was used to isolate PBMCs from 9.5 to 10 ml of fresh peripheral blood. Trizol reagent was used to extract total RNA, and RNA quality was then checked on an Agilent 2100 Bioanalyzer. These data come from a study of T cells in Graves' hyperthyroidism and ophthalmopathy (dated by TCRdb to between 2018 and 2021). At the level of the whole study: Peripheral blood samples were taken at the time of initial diagnosis, prior to any treatment. A discovery cohort of fewer than 110 patients, approximately 45 with Graves' ophthalmopathy and approximately 60 with stable Graves' hyperthyroidism, was used to find distinguishing TCR V-J signatures. Prospective prediction of ophthalmopathy was tested in an independent validation cohort of approximately 19 hyperthyroidism patients and 15 to 17 patients who later progressed to ophthalmopathy. The 75 to 100 discovery patients were randomly divided into training and test sets at a 7:3 ratio. The study also compared thyroid tissue and blood T-cell repertoires from a handful of Graves' hyperthyroidism patients. After sampling, hyperthyroidism patients received methimazole starting at 30 mg daily, and ophthalmopathy patients received high-dose intravenous methylprednisolone. The paper reports TCR Vbeta CDR3 sequencing of some 140 peripheral blood samples: 43 ophthalmopathy, fewer than 80 hyperthyroidism and approximately 17 progressor patients. Points the paper makes about the study in general: During validation, the model predicted progression to ophthalmopathy a median of around six months ahead of onset, with approximately 71% sensitivity and 72% to 80% specificity. Most expanded thyroid clonotypes (frequency above 0.001) were also detected in blood, suggesting blood repertoires may reflect thyroid immune responses. Sample size was not statistically predetermined, and investigators were not blinded to group allocation. In cross-validation, a model built on a 13 V-J signature told ophthalmopathy apart from stable hyperthyroidism with over 85% sensitivity and around 83% specificity, and in testing the same model reached 80%/75%.

This clonotype was sampled from a woman in her thirties with Graves' ophthalmopathy. Sample: blood.

Here is the DNA: TGTGCCGGCAGCGAGAGCGGGAGTTTCAACGAGCAGTACTTC. Protein translation: CAGSESGSFNEQYF. Rearrangement joined TRBV7-3 to TRBJ2-7; a stretch of 8 junction bases matches TRBD2. From the cysteine up to the phenylalanine, the CDR3 has a length of 14 residues. Just the 42-base CDR3 DNA is kept, in frame starting at base 1. From a lookup of the germline V gene, CDR1 and CDR2 are SGHTA and FQGTGA. When the CDR3 is completed using the reference TRBV7-3 and TRBJ2-7 genes on either side, the full variable domain is GAGVSQTPSNKVTEKGKYVELRCDPISGHTALYWYRQSLGQGPEFLIYFQGTGAADDSGLPNDRFFAVRPEGSVSTLKIQRTERGDSAVYLCAGSESGSFNEQYFGPGTRLTVT.